This T cell receptor (beta chain) is drawn from a study of glioma-infiltrating T cells after dendritic cell vaccination. On the study more broadly: Three intradermal dendritic cell vaccine injections were given every two weeks.

No glioblastoma patient carried an isocitrate dehydrogenase mutation. PBMC were collected before vaccination, two weeks after the third vaccination, and at progression. This CDR3 has 15 residues. The V segment lost 3 bases and the J segment 4 bases; nucleotides outside the gene matches: 8. Per the germline V gene, CDR1 is MGHRA and CDR2 is YSYEKL. Input was around 2.1 ug genomic DNA, or all available if less. Measured with immunoSEQ multiplex PCR; TCRdb has only the in-frame clones, and not every one. This sample has under 70,000 clones; roughly four fifths occur once, and the top ten carry around 9.6%.

Here the sequenced sample was blood, taken before dendritic cell vaccination. The clonotype originates from a human donor with glioblastoma. The genes are TRBV4-1 and TRBJ1-2; 7 positions match TRBD1. The CDR3 bases are TGCGCCAGCAGCCACCAGCAGGGGGATGGCTATGGCTACACCTTC. Translation: CASSHQQGDGYGYTF.